The 18 T cell receptor beta chains reported below all come from one sample, sequenced in a study of shared clonotypes between healthy human individuals. Sequencing used immunoSEQ multiplex PCR; TCRdb keeps in-frame clones, though not all of them. Among approximately 480,000 clones listed, nearly 80% were seen once. Sequencing was performed on PBMCs. All receptors derive from a woman between 40 and 50 years old in good health. Some clones in this sample may be carry-over from other donors' samples.

This clone was detected only a few times. The gene calls are TRBV7-9 and TRBJ2-1; no clear D gene. The V and J ends lost 5 bases and 9 bases respectively, with 11 bases between them. The CDR3 is 12 residues long. CDR1 SEHNR and CDR2 FQNEAQ come from the germline V gene (reference sequence). The CDR3 loop reads CASSLSKSEQFF. In DNA, the CDR3 is TGTGCCAGCAGCCTCAGTAAATCTGAGCAGTTCTTC.

This rearrangement joins TRBV27 to TRBJ2-7, with no clear D. Germline CDR1 is MNHEY and CDR2 is SMNVEV (reference sequence). The germline V and J ends were trimmed by 2 bases and 3 bases, with 14 bases remaining between them. The CDR3 runs to 15 residues. In DNA form, the CDR3 reads TGTGCCAGCAGTTTACAAGGGATGGTGAACTACGAGCAGTACTTC. This translates into CASSLQGMVNYEQYF.

As concerns this clone: The junction does not match germline at one end; this may be a read error. The chain carries TRBV4-1 and TRBJ2-4; D call uncertain. From germline, CDR1 is MGHRA and CDR2 YSYEKL. The CDR3 totals 11 residues. CDR3 in amino acids: CASSQTNIQYF. CDR3 sequence (DNA): TGTGCCAGCAGCCAAACAAACATTCAGTACTTC.

This clone was seen more than once but under ten times. V gene TRBV28 combines with J gene TRBJ2-1; a possible D gene is TRBD2 (5 bases). Trimming shortened V by 4 bases and J by 0 bases, and 10 bases separated the two germline ends. Germline lookup yields CDR1 MDHEN and CDR2 SYDVKM. This CDR3 is 15 amino acids long. Here the CDR3 reads CASSSRRSSYNEQFF. The DNA of the CDR3 is TGTGCCAGCAGTTCCAGGAGGAGCTCCTACAATGAGCAGTTCTTC.

This clone showed up many times. This chain uses TRBV4-2 with TRBJ2-3, with D perhaps matching TRBD2 (6 bases). This CDR3 has 16 amino acids. Per germline, CDR1 LGHNA and CDR2 YNFKEQ. V was cut by 1 base and J by 7 bases, with 18 bases left in between. This CDR3 is CASSQVGTLRSHTQYF. CDR3 coding DNA: TGTGCCAGCAGCCAAGTCGGGACTCTACGCTCTCATACGCAGTATTTT.

This clone was seen a single time. V usage is TRBV19 and J usage is TRBJ2-1; 9 positions match TRBD2. Germline V gives CDR1 LNHDA, CDR2 SQIVND (reference sequence). Trimming removed 4 bases from V and 3 bases from J; junction bases left unmatched: 4. This CDR3 region has 15 residues. CDR3 DNA: TGTGCCAGTAGTAGATCTAGCGGGGTCTACAATGAGCAGTTCTTC. Residues: CASSRSSGVYNEQFF.

The chain recombines TRBV7-2 with TRBJ2-1, with 9 bases fitting TRBD2. With V trimmed by 3 bases and J by 6 bases, 3 bases remained unmatched. Germline lookup yields CDR1 SGHTA and CDR2 FQGNSA. This CDR3 is built from 14 residues. DNA of the CDR3: TGTGCCAGCAGCTTTAGCGGGAGCCCCAATGAGCAGTTCTTC. Protein: CASSFSGSPNEQFF.

Only one count was recorded for this clone. This chain links TRBV7-8 with TRBJ1-4; D is unclear. Per germline, CDR1 SGHVS and CDR2 FQNEAQ. The CDR3 runs 15 residues. V dropped 2 bases and J dropped 2 bases, with 9 bases sitting between them. The CDR3 coding sequence is TGTGCCAGCAGCTTAATAGGGTTTACTAATGAAAAACTGTTTTTT. Protein: CASSLIGFTNEKLFF.

Note on this clone: A much larger clone differs from this one at a single base, so this may be a read error. The sample holds other DNA sequences that translate to the same CDR3. The rearrangement uses TRBV5-4 and TRBJ1-1, with 7 positions matching TRBD1. The CDR3 is 14 residues long. After removal of 4 bases from V and 1 base from J, the junction contained 4 bases not matched to a gene. Germline V gene data show CDR1 as SGHNT and CDR2 as YYREEE (reference sequence). CDR3 in amino acids: CASSIDRANTEAFF. The CDR3 nucleotides are TGTGCCAGCAGCATCGACAGGGCGAACACTGAAGCTTTCTTT.

The chain joins TRBV5-4 to TRBJ1-2; 7 nucleotides agree with TRBD1. There are 14 residues in the CDR3. The trim removed 0 bases at V and 5 bases at J, leaving 4 bases unmatched. Germline V gene lookup returns CDR1 SGHNT and CDR2 YYREEE (reference sequence). The CDR3 nucleotides read TGTGCCAGCAGCTTGGTGGGGGGACAGTATGGCTACACCTTC. Encoded protein: CASSLVGGQYGYTF. Complete variable domain (other parts from reference TRBV5-4 and TRBJ1-2): ETGVTQSPTHLIKTRGQQVTLRCSSQSGHNTVSWYQQALGQGPQFIFQYYREEENGRGNFPPRFSGLQFPNYSSELNVNALELDDSALYLCASSLVGGQYGYTFGSGTRLTVV.

The chain links TRBV30 to TRBJ1-2; TRBD1 is a possible D gene (5 bases). This CDR3 is 13 amino acids long. V lost 1 base and J lost 0, with 6 bases in between. Germline V lookup: CDR1 GTSNPN, CDR2 SVGIG (reference sequence). The CDR3 nucleotides are TGTGCCTGGAGTGGGGGCACTAACTATGGCTACACCTTC. Translating gives CAWSGGTNYGYTF.

The CDR3 region has the DNA TGTGCCAGTAGTGGGCTAGCGGGAACAGAGACCCAGTACTTC. Residues: CASSGLAGTETQYF. The genes are TRBV19 and TRBJ2-5, with 9 bases fitting TRBD2. The germline CDR1 and CDR2 sequences are LNHDA and SQIVND (reference sequence). J lost 4 bases, V lost 5 bases, and 5 bases had no gene match. The CDR3 is 14 amino acids. The full variable domain, completed using reference TRBV19 and TRBJ2-5, is DGGITQSPKYLFRKEGQNVTLSCEQNLNHDAMYWYRQDPGQGLRLIYYSQIVNDFQKGDIAEGYSVSREKKESFPLTVTSAQKNPTAFYLCASSGLAGTETQYFGPGTRLLVL.

The chain links TRBV27 to TRBJ2-3; perhaps D is TRBD1 or TRBD2 (5 bases each). The CDR3 length is 16 residues. The germline V and J ends were trimmed by 0 bases and 1 base, with 11 bases remaining between them. The germline CDR1 and CDR2 sequences are MNHEY and SMNVEV (reference sequence). Here the CDR3 DNA reads TGTGCCAGCAGTTTATCTCGGCAGGGAGGCACAGATACGCAGTATTTT. This codes for CASSLSRQGGTDTQYF.

This chain connects TRBV30 to TRBJ2-5; perhaps TRBD2 as D (6 bases). Between the trimmed V and J ends, which lost 4 bases and 4 bases, there was a span of 10 bases. CDR3 size: 12 residues. Germline CDR1 and CDR2: GTSNPN and SVGIG (reference sequence). CDR3: CAWTWGGETQYF. The CDR3 DNA sequence: TGTGCCTGGACCTGGGGAGGAGAGACCCAGTACTTC.

The chain combines TRBV14 with TRBJ2-6; possible D gene TRBD1, 6 bases. CDR1 and CDR2 from the germline V gene are SGHDN and FVKESK. Trimming shortened V by 1 base and J by 4 bases, and 11 bases separated the two germline ends. The CDR3 covers 16 residues. The CDR3 DNA follows: TGTGCCAGCAGCCAAGGCAGGGGTCGGGGGGCCAACGTCCTGACTTTC. This gives the protein CASSQGRGRGANVLTF.

As DNA, the CDR3 is TGTGCCTGGAGTTACAAAGGGACAACAAGTACTGAAGCTTTCTTT. It encodes CAWSYKGTTSTEAFF. V is TRBV30 and J is TRBJ1-1; D possibly corresponds to TRBD1 (6 bases). The CDR3 sequence is 15 residues long. Germline V gene data show CDR1 as GTSNPN and CDR2 as SVGIG (reference sequence). The V and J ends lost 2 bases and 5 bases respectively, with 18 bases between them.

The chain links TRBV28 to TRBJ2-7, with 11 bases aligning to TRBD1. The CDR3 contains 19 residues. J lost 7 bases, V lost 6 bases, and 23 bases had no gene match. CDR1 is MDHEN and CDR2 is SYDVKM in the germline V gene. CDR3 sequence (DNA): TGTGCCAGCAGGGGGACAGGGGGTACCTGGGCTAGTAAAAGCGATGAGCAGTACTTC. This translates into CASRGTGGTWASKSDEQYF.

There are a few counts of this clone. The CDR3 here is CSVSQGPYEQYF. For the CDR3, the DNA is TGCAGCGTTAGTCAGGGGCCCTACGAGCAGTACTTC. The chain uses TRBV29-1 and TRBJ2-7; TRBD1 might be the D (6 bases). Between the trimmed V and J ends, which lost 5 bases and 2 bases, there was a span of 10 bases. The CDR3 covers 12 residues. CDR1 and CDR2 from the germline V gene are SQVTM and ANQGSEA.